This T cell receptor (beta chain) was profiled in a study of T cell responses to AZD1222 COVID-19 vaccine. Study background: Samples with a second dose at about 4 or about 12 weeks were pooled together. Study conclusions and caveats: Rises in breadth and depth of Spike-specific TCRs came after two AZD1222 doses. Mostly white British, mostly female donors; authors suggested clonal diversity may be underestimated.

The CDR3 consists of 14 residues. With V trimmed by 0 bases and J by 8 bases, 7 bases remained unmatched. Germline assignment: CDR1 LGHNA and CDR2 YNFKEQ. To note about this clone: No antigen is known for it.

TCRdb's table, derived via immunoSEQ multiplex PCR, lists solely in-frame clones and lacks some. The repertoire holds about 260,000 clones, with 93% as singletons. The starting material was peripheral blood, obtained on day 0 of AZD1222 vaccination. V usage is TRBV4-2 and J usage is TRBJ2-7; 7 nucleotides line up with TRBD1. The origin of this receptor is an adult in good health. The CDR3 spells CASSQDRGYVKQYF. CDR3 DNA sequence: TGTGCCAGCAGCCAAGACAGGGGGTACGTCAAGCAGTACTTC.